The 32 T cell receptor beta chains listed next were all sequenced from one sample in a study of response to subunit inactivated influenza vaccine. From the RT-PCR reads, TCRdb called clonotypes with MiXCR, one entry per CDR3 protein. The top ten clones hold 1.5% to 2% of a sample with 530,000 or so distinct CDR3 sequences, 25% of them seen once. Specimen: CD4+ T cells sorted from PBMCs, collected about 5 days after vaccination. Receptors were obtained from a man aged 45-60 years who received an inactivated influenza vaccine.

This clonotype turned up a few times. In DNA form, the CDR3 reads TGTGCCAGCAGTTTGGCACCAAACGGGCCTGGAAACACCATATATTTT. Protein sequence: CASSLAPNGPGNTIYF. The rearrangement joins TRBV12-3 or TRBV12-4 to TRBJ1-3; no firm D call. With 3 bases removed from V and 2 bases from J, the gap between germline ends came to 14 bases. The CDR3 covers 16 residues.

This clonotype was observed a few times. The chain recombines TRBV3-1 with TRBJ2-7; D is undetermined. V lost 1 base and J lost 0, with 13 bases in between. CDR3 length: 16 amino acids. CDR1 and CDR2 (germline): LGHDT, YNNKEL (reference sequence). This chain's CDR3 is CASSQVNGRSSYEQYF. CDR3 coding DNA: TGTGCCAGCAGCCAAGTCAACGGAAGGAGCTCCTACGAGCAGTACTTC.

The chain combines TRBV7-2 with TRBJ2-7; 7 positions agree with TRBD1. Germline V gene sequence: CDR1 SGHTA, CDR2 FQGNSA. This CDR3 is 16 amino acids long. Unmatched junction bases numbered 16, after V lost 4 bases and J lost 7 bases. The CDR3 sequence: CASSSILQGTRGEQYF. For the CDR3, the DNA is TGTGCCAGCAGCTCCATACTACAGGGGACCAGAGGTGAGCAGTACTTC.

This clonotype was detected ten times or more. The J gene is TRBJ2-7, the V gene TRBV6-1; D may be TRBD1 (6 bases). The CDR3 is 15 amino acids. Per the germline V gene, CDR1 is MNHNS and CDR2 is SASEGT. V was trimmed by 6 bases and J by 2 bases, leaving 17 bases between them. CDR3 amino acids: CASSGTGTPAYEQYF. Written as DNA, the CDR3 is TGTGCCAGCAGCGGTACCGGGACACCGGCCTACGAGCAGTACTTC.

J is TRBJ1-4 and V is TRBV28; possibly TRBD1 for D (6 bases). Germline V gives CDR1 MDHEN, CDR2 SYDVKM. The V end lost 1 base, the J end lost 7 bases, and 10 bases lay between the germline ends. CDR3 length: 14 amino acids. The CDR3 is CASSLLGGGEKLFF. The CDR3 DNA follows: TGTGCCAGCAGTTTATTGGGGGGCGGTGAAAAACTGTTTTTT.

The rearrangement uses TRBV11-1 and TRBJ2-7, with TRBD2 matching 13 bases. Germline trimming cut 4 bases from V and 2 bases from J; bases unmatched to any gene: 8. CDR1 is SGHAT, CDR2 FQDESV, per germline (reference sequence). The length of the CDR3 is 17 residues. This CDR3 is CASSSRLAGGMTYEQYF. CDR3 DNA sequence: TGTGCCAGCAGCTCGCGACTAGCGGGGGGAATGACCTACGAGCAGTACTTC.

This clonotype was detected a few times. This sequence joins TRBV20-1 and TRBJ2-1, with 8 bases identical to TRBD1. This CDR3 comprises 12 residues. V shed 6 bases and J 5 bases; nucleotides not matched to a gene: 3. Germline V lookup: CDR1 DFQATT, CDR2 SNEGSKA (reference sequence). CDR3 in DNA: TGCAGTGCGGGACAGGCCAACAATGAGCAGTTCTTC. This sequence encodes CSAGQANNEQFF.

The chain carries TRBV7-6 and TRBJ2-3; 11 positions agree with TRBD2. This CDR3 contains 18 residues. Trimming removed 0 bases from V and 3 bases from J; junction bases left unmatched: 8. Germline V CDR1 and CDR2: SGHVS, FNYEAQ. CDR3 nucleotides: TGTGCCAGCAGCTTAGCGGTCCCTAGCGGGGGGCGGACAGATACGCAGTATTTT. Amino acid sequence: CASSLAVPSGGRTDTQYF.

This clonotype has only a few counts. The chain uses TRBV25-1 and TRBJ2-3, with D maybe TRBD1 (6 bases). The CDR3 runs to 16 residues. Germline CDR1 and CDR2: MGHDK and SYGVNS. V was clipped by 2 bases and J by 3 bases, with 15 bases between them. This CDR3 is CASSEIGGVKTDTQYF. CDR3 coding DNA: TGTGCCAGCAGTGAAATAGGGGGAGTCAAAACAGATACGCAGTATTTT.

The chain combines TRBV15 with TRBJ2-3, with D perhaps matching TRBD1 (6 bases). This CDR3 is 12 amino acids long. The V gene's germline CDR1 is LNHNV and CDR2 YYDKDF (reference sequence). The V gene lost 8 bases and the J gene lost 9 bases, with 15 bases spanning the gap. CDR3 loop: CATGMTGSTQYF. CDR3 bases: TGTGCCACCGGGATGACAGGCTCAACGCAGTATTTT.

This clonotype rates as medium-sized. V and J are TRBV29-1 and TRBJ1-1; D is undetermined. V dropped 4 bases and J dropped 8 bases, with 11 bases sitting between them. Germline V gene lookup returns CDR1 SQVTM and CDR2 ANQGSEA. CDR3 length: 11 residues. CDR3 sequence: CSVGTQREAFF. The CDR3 nucleotides read TGCAGCGTTGGGACTCAGCGAGAAGCTTTCTTT.

The chain has TRBV29-1 and TRBJ2-5, with 7 bases identical to TRBD1. The CDR3 spans 14 residues. Germline V CDR1 and CDR2: SQVTM, ANQGSEA. V lost 5 bases and J lost 5; bases outside the gene matches: 11. The DNA for the CDR3 is TGCAGCGTTTCCTCTCGACAGGGCTGGGAGACCCAGTACTTC. Protein sequence: CSVSSRQGWETQYF.

CDR3 in amino acids: CASSPDREPYNEQFF. The CDR3 DNA is TGCGCCAGCAGCCCGGACAGGGAGCCCTACAATGAGCAGTTCTTC. The V and J genes are TRBV5-1 and TRBJ2-1, with 8 bases aligning to TRBD1. Trimming at V came to 4 bases and at J to 2 bases, leaving 5 bases not matched to a gene. This CDR3 comprises 15 residues. The germline V gene encodes CDR1 SGHRS and CDR2 YFSETQ.

The chain employs TRBV20-1 and TRBJ1-2; no firm D call. The length of the CDR3 is 12 residues. Germline V CDR1 and CDR2: DFQATT, SNEGSKA (reference sequence). Trimming removed 4 bases from V and 2 bases from J, with 8 bases in between. CDR3 in DNA: TGCAGTGCTAAAAGGGCCAACTATGGCTACACCTTC. Protein product: CSAKRANYGYTF.

The gene calls are TRBV10-3 and TRBJ2-5; tentative D call: TRBD2 (6 bases). CDR3 length: 16 amino acids. CDR1 is ENHRY and CDR2 is SYGVKD in the germline V gene. Trimming left V 3 bases short and J 5 bases short, with 19 bases between. In DNA, the CDR3 is TGTGCCATCAGTGATTCTGGCGGGGCCCTGTCTGAGACCCAGTACTTC. Residues: CAISDSGGALSETQYF.

There are a few counts of this clonotype. The chain recombines TRBV20-1 with TRBJ2-7; D uncertain. The CDR3 has 13 amino acids. V lost 7 bases and J lost 2, with 15 bases in between. CDR1 and CDR2 (germline): DFQATT, SNEGSKA (reference sequence). This CDR3 is CSGVGPLTYEQYF. CDR3 coding DNA: TGCAGTGGGGTGGGCCCCCTCACCTACGAGCAGTACTTC.

The chain carries TRBV4-2 and TRBJ2-1, with D possibly matching TRBD2 (6 bases). CDR1 LGHNA and CDR2 YNFKEQ come from the germline V gene. This CDR3 contains 17 residues. The ends were cut back, 1 base at V and 0 bases at J, with 13 bases in the middle. The DNA of the CDR3 is TGTGCCAGCAGCCAAGGAGGGACTCGACTCTCCTACAATGAGCAGTTCTTC. Its translation is CASSQGGTRLSYNEQFF.

This CDR3 reads CASSSSQGYTF. In DNA, the CDR3 is TGTGCCAGCAGTTCATCTCAGGGCTACACCTTC. The gene calls are TRBV12-3 or TRBV12-4 and TRBJ1-2, with D unclear. This CDR3 spans 11 amino acids. Trimming cost V 4 bases and J 8 bases, with 8 bases left between them.

This clonotype was detected a few times. V and J are TRBV20-1 and TRBJ2-1, with a possible D match to TRBD2 (7 bases). Looked up from germline, CDR1 is DFQATT and CDR2 is SNEGSKA (reference sequence). V lost 1 base, J lost 7 bases, and 11 bases lay in between. This CDR3 has 13 residues. The CDR3 sequence: CSARGGGDNEQFF. The CDR3 bases are TGCAGTGCTAGAGGAGGGGGGGATAATGAGCAGTTCTTC.

In this sample, this clonotype turned up a few times. The chain recombines TRBV6-1 with TRBJ2-3; 7 bases align to TRBD1. The CDR3 is made up of 16 amino acids. Germline loops: CDR1 MNHNS, CDR2 SASEGT. The V gene end was trimmed by 3 bases and the J gene end by 2 bases; junction bases not matched to a gene: 8. The CDR3, as DNA: TGTGCCAGCAGTGATAATCGACAGGGACCCACAGATACGCAGTATTTT. Translating it yields CASSDNRQGPTDTQYF.

The gene calls are TRBV7-2 and TRBJ2-1; D ambiguous. Germline V lookup: CDR1 SGHTA, CDR2 FQGNSA. The CDR3 is 11 residues long. Trimming took 5 bases from V and 10 from J, leaving 9 bases between them. CDR3 residues: CASSQEVEQFF. The CDR3 DNA follows: TGTGCCAGCAGCCAGGAAGTAGAGCAGTTCTTC.

V usage is TRBV10-3 and J usage is TRBJ2-5; 8 positions match TRBD2. CDR1 ENHRY and CDR2 SYGVKD come from the germline V gene. With 2 bases clipped from V and 6 bases from J, the junction kept 8 bases outside the gene matches. The CDR3 totals 15 residues. The CDR3 coding sequence is TGTGCCATCAGTGAGGTACCTAGCGGGCAGAAGACCCAGTACTTC. Protein product: CAISEVPSGQKTQYF.

This clonotype has a handful of counts. The rearrangement uses TRBV7-2 and TRBJ2-4; maybe TRBD1 (6 bases). Trimming cost V 5 bases and J 4 bases, with 9 bases left between them. Germline V gene sequence: CDR1 SGHTA, CDR2 FQGNSA. This CDR3 is 13 amino acids long. In nucleotides, the CDR3 is TGTGCCAGCAGCACCGGACAGAAAAACATTCAGTACTTC. It encodes CASSTGQKNIQYF.

This clonotype showed up just a few times. The chain carries TRBV7-2 and TRBJ1-5; a weak D match, TRBD1 (5 bases). The CDR3 contains 14 residues. Germline V lookup: CDR1 SGHTA, CDR2 FQGNSA. V was trimmed by 2 bases and J by 6 bases, leaving 11 bases between them. This CDR3 reads CASSLQGLGQPQHF. CDR3 coding DNA: TGTGCCAGCAGCTTACAGGGTCTAGGTCAGCCCCAGCATTTT.

The V call is TRBV11-2, the J call TRBJ2-4; tentative D call: TRBD1 (7 bases). The CDR3 is made up of 19 amino acids. V was pared by 2 bases and J by 6 bases, with 26 bases between. From germline, CDR1 is SGHAT and CDR2 FQNNGV. The CDR3 region has the DNA TGTGCCAGCAGCTTAAGGTCAGGGGGGTCTTCCCTCCTCATAAACATTCAGTACTTC. The encoded protein is CASSLRSGGSSLLINIQYF.

A few counts support this clonotype. The rearrangement uses TRBV20-1 and TRBJ1-1, with D perhaps TRBD1 (5 bases). The CDR3 sequence is 13 residues long. Between the trimmed V and J ends, which lost 8 bases and 4 bases, there was a span of 17 bases. CDR1 and CDR2 (germline): DFQATT, SNEGSKA (reference sequence). The CDR3 here is CSPTRARGTEAFF. The CDR3 DNA follows: TGCAGTCCGACTCGGGCGAGGGGCACTGAAGCTTTCTTT.

This clonotype was picked up a small number of times. This chain joins TRBV19 and TRBJ1-1; unclear D gene. Between the trimmed V and J ends, which lost 3 bases and 5 bases, there was a span of 13 bases. Germline V lookup: CDR1 LNHDA, CDR2 SQIVND (reference sequence). The CDR3 is made up of 14 amino acids. CDR3 sequence: CASSIRTRRTEAFF. The CDR3 coding sequence is TGTGCCAGTAGTATTCGGACCCGAAGGACTGAAGCTTTCTTT. The full variable domain, rest sourced from reference TRBV19 and TRBJ1-1, is DGGITQSPKYLFRKEGQNVTLSCEQNLNHDAMYWYRQDPGQGLRLIYYSQIVNDFQKGDIAEGYSVSREKKESFPLTVTSAQKNPTAFYLCASSIRTRRTEAFFGQGTRLTVV.

The chain employs TRBV2 and TRBJ1-1; D is perhaps TRBD1 (5 bases). This CDR3 has 14 residues. Deletions cut 0 bases from V and 4 bases from J, with 9 bases between. CDR1 is SNHLY, CDR2 FYNNEI, per germline. CDR3 nucleotides: TGTGCCAGCAGTGAAGCCGGGGGAGGCACTGAAGCTTTCTTT. Encoded protein: CASSEAGGGTEAFF. Combining the CDR3 with reference TRBV2 and TRBJ1-1 gives the whole variable domain EPEVTQTPSHQVTQMGQEVILRCVPISNHLYFYWYRQILGQKVEFLVSFYNNEISEKSEIFDDQFSVERPDGSNFTLKIRSTKLEDSAMYFCASSEAGGGTEAFFGQGTRLTVV.

The chain uses TRBV29-1 and TRBJ2-4, with D possibly called TRBD1 or TRBD2 (5 bases each). Trimming left V 3 bases short and J 0 bases short, with 9 bases between. Germline CDR1 SQVTM, CDR2 ANQGSEA. This CDR3 contains 14 residues. CDR3 residues: CSVEGDVAKNIQYF. DNA for the CDR3: TGCAGCGTTGAGGGGGACGTAGCCAAAAACATTCAGTACTTC.

The rearrangement links TRBV28 to TRBJ1-5, with TRBD1 as a possible D gene (6 bases). Trimming removed 7 bases from V and 0 bases from J, with 13 bases in between. The CDR3 is 15 residues long. Germline CDR1 MDHEN, CDR2 SYDVKM. Written as DNA, the CDR3 is TGTGCCAGCAACTGGCGAGGGGGTAGCAATCAGCCCCAGCATTTT. Amino acid sequence: CASNWRGGSNQPQHF.

This clonotype was picked up a small number of times. The chain has TRBV25-1 and TRBJ1-3; D gene unclear. Germline loops: CDR1 MGHDK, CDR2 SYGVNS. This CDR3 has 15 amino acids. Deletions cut 5 bases from V and 3 bases from J, with 14 bases between. The CDR3: CASSPSGSGGNTIYF. CDR3 nucleotides: TGTGCCAGCAGTCCCAGCGGGTCAGGTGGAAACACCATATATTTT. The variable domain in full, with the rest retrieved from reference TRBV25-1 and TRBJ1-3, is EADIYQTPRYLVIGTGKKITLECSQTMGHDKMYWYQQDPGMELHLIHYSYGVNSTEKGDLSSESTVSRIRTEHFPLTLESARPSHTSQYLCASSPSGSGGNTIYFGEGSWLTVV.

This clonotype was seen many times. This sequence joins TRBV10-3 and TRBJ2-7, with D possibly being TRBD1 (5 bases). Trimming shortened V by 8 bases and J by 2 bases, and 10 bases separated the two germline ends. Germline assignment: CDR1 ENHRY and CDR2 SYGVKD. This CDR3 comprises 12 residues. The CDR3 region is CAIRDRAYEQYF. The CDR3 nucleotides are TGTGCCATCCGAGACAGAGCCTACGAGCAGTACTTC.